This T cell receptor beta chain was obtained from a study of T-cell memory formation after mild COVID-19. Turning to the study itself: Among the donors, TCR clusters were largely specific to each donor. Study-wide points: Clones that shrank (day 15 to 85) were balanced CD4/CD8, whereas later expanders leaned CD4+. Cross-reactive memory apparently joined, as some responding clones appeared in pre-infection memory. CM and EM subsets held most contracting CD4+ clones; EMRA held CD8+ ones.

V dropped 0 bases and J dropped 6 bases, with 15 bases sitting between them. Germline values: CDR1 SGHNT, CDR2 YENEEA. The CDR3 is made up of 15 amino acids. About this clonotype itself: No antigen is known for it.

Each CDR3 protein gets one entry after TCRdb re-called the 5' RACE reads with MiXCR. This table holds 450,000 or so distinct CDR3 sequences, around a quarter found once. This chain connects TRBV11-3 to TRBJ2-7, with D possibly called TRBD1 or TRBD2 (6 bases each). This clonotype originated in an adult woman who had mild COVID-19 (a few samples of this study predate the infection). Cell type and time point are not known. Sequenced material: PBMCs or a T cell subset sorted from them (not recorded which). The CDR3 loop is CASSLDGGLYSEQYF. For the CDR3, the DNA is TGTGCCAGCAGCTTAGACGGGGGCTTATATTCCGAGCAGTACTTC.